The 30 T cell receptor beta chains below were found in one sample sequenced in a study of OX40 agonist ivuxolimab in advanced cancers. The data were produced by immunoSEQ multiplex PCR, yet TCRdb's version contains in-frame clones alone and is incomplete. The table shows 45,000 or so clones, with 82% occurring only once. The sample here was CD4+ or CD8+ T cells sorted from blood, taken in a trial of the OX40 agonist ivuxolimab. These receptors all stem from an adult with an advanced solid tumor such as melanoma, head and neck, liver or kidney cancer.

The chain uses TRBV7-2 and TRBJ2-3; D remains unclear. This CDR3 is built from 13 residues. Trimming left V 3 bases short and J 9 bases short, with 13 bases between. Germline V gives CDR1 SGHTA, CDR2 FQGNSA. The CDR3 loop reads CASSFSPLVTQYF. CDR3 sequence (DNA): TGTGCCAGCAGCTTCTCCCCCCTTGTGACGCAGTATTTT.

This clone was observed a few times. This rearrangement joins TRBV5-6 to TRBJ2-1, with TRBD1 matching over 8 bases. Germline V gene sequence: CDR1 SGHDT, CDR2 YYEEEE. CDR3 length: 15 residues. The V and J ends lost 6 bases and 4 bases, in that order; junction bases with no gene match: 9. Here the CDR3 DNA reads TGTGCCAGCAACCCCCGGGACAGGATATACAATGAGCAGTTCTTC. As protein: CASNPRDRIYNEQFF.

This sequence joins TRBV5-1 and TRBJ1-1; D is ambiguous. The CDR3 loop spans 14 amino acids. V shed 7 bases and J shed 1 base, with 14 bases lying between them. Per germline, CDR1 SGHRS and CDR2 YFSETQ. CDR3 DNA sequence: TGCGCCAGCGTGGGGAGCCAGTCGAACACTGAAGCTTTCTTT. It specifies CASVGSQSNTEAFF.

This rearrangement joins TRBV18 to TRBJ2-3, with 7 bases matching TRBD1. Per germline, CDR1 KGHSH and CDR2 LQKENI. CDR3 length: 13 residues. J lost 4 bases, V lost 5 bases, and 3 bases had no gene match. The CDR3 bases are TGTGCCAGCTCAACAGGGGCCCCAGATACGCAGTATTTT. Amino acid sequence: CASSTGAPDTQYF.

V gene TRBV7-6 combines with J gene TRBJ1-6; D ambiguous. Germline CDR1 is SGHVS and CDR2 is FNYEAQ. Trimming removed 1 base from V and 15 bases from J, with 7 bases in between. The CDR3 is 11 residues long. The CDR3 protein is CASSLGPDLHF. The CDR3 bases are TGTGCCAGCAGCTTAGGGCCAGACCTCCACTTT. The full variable domain, its missing parts supplied by reference TRBV7-6 and TRBJ1-6, is GAGVSQSPRYKVTKRGQDVALRCDPISGHVSLYWYRQALGQGPEFLTYFNYEAQQDKSGLPNDRFSAERPEGSISTLTIQRTEQRDSAMYRCASSLGPDLHFGNGTRLTVT.

The rearrangement links TRBV29-1 to TRBJ1-2, with D unclear. Trimming pared 0 bases from V and 8 bases from J, leaving 13 bases between. The CDR3 runs 13 residues. Looked up from germline, CDR1 is SQVTM and CDR2 is ANQGSEA. The chain's CDR3 is CSVEDLGIWGYTF. The CDR3 nucleotides are TGCAGCGTTGAAGATCTCGGTATATGGGGCTACACCTTC.

The rearrangement links TRBV19 to TRBJ2-5, with D possibly TRBD2 on 6 matching bases. Germline CDR1 reads LNHDA; CDR2 reads SQIVND (reference sequence). This CDR3 has 15 amino acids. V was pared by 4 bases and J by 5 bases, with 17 bases between. This CDR3 is CASSTPSGGRETQYF. CDR3 bases: TGTGCCAGTAGTACCCCGTCCGGAGGGAGGGAGACCCAGTACTTC.

The V and J genes are TRBV7-2 and TRBJ2-5; 12 nucleotides align to TRBD2. CDR1 and CDR2 from the germline V gene are SGHTA and FQGNSA. This CDR3 has 16 amino acids. With V trimmed by 4 bases and J by 6 bases, 9 bases remained unmatched. In DNA form, the CDR3 reads TGTGCCAGCAGCTCGGCCCTAGCGGGGGGGCCAAAGACCCAGTACTTC. Protein sequence: CASSSALAGGPKTQYF.

The J gene is TRBJ2-7, the V gene TRBV28; TRBD1 might be the D (7 bases). Germline CDR1 reads MDHEN; CDR2 reads SYDVKM. The CDR3 length is 16 residues. Trimming removed 5 bases from V and 2 bases from J, with 19 bases in between. Written as DNA, the CDR3 is TGTGCCAGCAGTCCCTCCCCAGGGGGAGGAACCTACGAGCAGTACTTC. Its translation is CASSPSPGGGTYEQYF.

This clone was picked up one time. J is TRBJ1-5 and V is TRBV7-8; no firm D call. The CDR3 has 16 amino acids. Germline V gene sequence: CDR1 SGHVS, CDR2 FQNEAQ. The ends were cut back, 2 bases at V and 3 bases at J, with 14 bases in the middle. The CDR3 DNA is TGTGCCAGCAGCTTATATCGGACGGCCTACAATCAGCCCCAGCATTTT. Protein product: CASSLYRTAYNQPQHF.

This clone qualifies as medium-sized. This chain's CDR3 is CASSLTGKGYGYTF. CDR3 DNA: TGTGCCAGCAGCCTGACAGGGAAAGGGTATGGCTACACCTTC. This rearrangement joins TRBV28 to TRBJ1-2; TRBD1 matches at 7 bases. This CDR3 has 14 amino acids. CDR1 and CDR2 from the germline V gene are MDHEN and SYDVKM. The V segment lost 6 bases and the J segment 5 bases; nucleotides outside the gene matches: 9.

The J gene is TRBJ1-1, the V gene TRBV6-6; D is possibly TRBD1 (5 bases). This CDR3 is built from 12 residues. Trimming shortened V by 4 bases and J by 4 bases, and 7 bases separated the two germline ends. Germline V gene data show CDR1 as MNHNY and CDR2 as SVGAGI (reference sequence). The CDR3 protein is CASSFRGTEAFF. The CDR3 coding sequence is TGTGCCAGCAGTTTTAGGGGCACTGAAGCTTTCTTT.

The J gene is TRBJ2-1, the V gene TRBV18; D not certain. V lost 2 bases and J lost 7, with 12 bases in between. CDR3 length: 14 amino acids. The V gene's germline CDR1 is KGHSH and CDR2 LQKENI. The CDR3 DNA follows: TGTGCCAGCTCACCATATTCCAGATTGAATGAGCAGTTCTTC. It yields the protein CASSPYSRLNEQFF. Supplemented by reference TRBV18 and TRBJ2-1, the full variable domain reads NAGVMQNPRHLVRRRGQEARLRCSPMKGHSHVYWYRQLPEEGLKFMVYLQKENIIDESGMPKERFSAEFPKEGPSILRIQQVVRGDSAAYFCASSPYSRLNEQFFGPGTRLTVL.

The V call is TRBV7-2, the J call TRBJ2-7; D might be TRBD1 or TRBD2, each matching 6 bases. This CDR3 is 15 amino acids long. V was clipped by 5 bases and J by 2 bases, with 16 bases between them. Germline lookup yields CDR1 SGHTA and CDR2 FQGNSA. The CDR3 loop reads CASSPRGRKTYEQYF. As DNA, the CDR3 is TGTGCCAGCAGCCCTAGGGGGAGGAAAACCTACGAGCAGTACTTC.

For this clone: Germline is not matched at one junction end, which may reflect a read error. The chain has TRBV6-1 and TRBJ1-5; D is possibly TRBD1 (6 bases). The CDR3 length is 16 residues. CDR1 and CDR2 from the germline V gene are MNHNS and SASEGT. The CDR3 bases are TGTGCCAGCAGCGAAGGGCGGGGGGCGAGCAATCAGCCCCAGCATTTT. Amino acid sequence: CASSEGRGASNQPQHF.

CDR3 nucleotide sequence: TGTGCCAGCAGCTTAGTAGTTTCCGGGGAGCTGTTTTTT. Its protein product is CASSLVVSGELFF. V usage is TRBV7-9 and J usage is TRBJ2-2; D is unresolved. CDR3 length equals 13 residues. Germline CDR1 reads SEHNR; CDR2 reads FQNEAQ (reference sequence). Trimming removed 1 base from V and 6 bases from J, with 6 bases in between.

This chain joins TRBV2 and TRBJ1-2; tentative D call: TRBD1 (5 bases). Trimming shortened V by 6 bases and J by 4 bases, and 12 bases separated the two germline ends. From germline, CDR1 is SNHLY and CDR2 FYNNEI. The CDR3 totals 13 residues. This chain's CDR3 is CASRALRGYGYTF. The CDR3 coding sequence is TGTGCCAGCAGGGCCCTGAGGGGCTATGGCTACACCTTC. Full variable domain (remainder filled in from reference TRBV2 and TRBJ1-2): EPEVTQTPSHQVTQMGQEVILRCVPISNHLYFYWYRQILGQKVEFLVSFYNNEISEKSEIFDDQFSVERPDGSNFTLKIRSTKLEDSAMYFCASRALRGYGYTFGSGTRLTVV.

The CDR3 DNA follows: TGTGCCAGCAGCCGGGACCGGTACACAGATACGCAGTATTTT. This translates into CASSRDRYTDTQYF. V and J are TRBV7-2 and TRBJ2-3, with D perhaps given as TRBD1 or TRBD2 (5 bases each). The V end lost 5 bases, the J end lost 2 bases, and 11 bases lay between the germline ends. The length of the CDR3 is 14 residues. From germline, CDR1 is SGHTA and CDR2 FQGNSA.

CDR3 DNA sequence: TGTGCCAGCAGTGACCGGACTTGGGGCCAGACCCAGTACTTC. Translating it yields CASSDRTWGQTQYF. The V and J genes are TRBV6-1 and TRBJ2-5, with D perhaps being TRBD1 or TRBD2 (5 bases each). This CDR3 spans 14 amino acids. CDR1 is MNHNS, CDR2 SASEGT, per germline. V lost 3 bases and J 6 bases, leaving 14 bases between the germline ends.

The chain combines TRBV6-6 with TRBJ1-3; D is perhaps TRBD1 (5 bases). Between the trimmed V and J ends, which lost 5 bases and 4 bases, there was a span of 15 bases. The CDR3 contains 15 residues. Germline V lookup: CDR1 MNHNY, CDR2 SVGAGI (reference sequence). This chain's CDR3 is CASSPMDQGGNTIYF. In nucleotides, the CDR3 is TGTGCCAGCAGTCCCATGGACCAGGGAGGAAACACCATATATTTT.

The CDR3 coding sequence is TGTGCCAGTGGGACAGGGAGGGGCACTGAAGCTTTCTTT. It is translated as CASGTGRGTEAFF. This rearrangement joins TRBV19 to TRBJ1-1; TRBD1 aligns across 9 bases. Trimming took 8 bases from V and 4 from J; bases not matched to a gene: 5. This CDR3 spans 13 amino acids. The germline gives CDR1 LNHDA, CDR2 SQIVND (reference sequence).

V and J are TRBV30 and TRBJ2-1, with unresolved D. V was pared by 1 base and J by 4 bases, with 5 bases between. Looked up from germline, CDR1 is GTSNPN and CDR2 is SVGIG (reference sequence). CDR3 length: 12 residues. CDR3 residues: CAWSESYNEQFF. CDR3 sequence (DNA): TGTGCCTGGAGTGAGTCTTACAATGAGCAGTTCTTC.

The sample holds a few counts of this clone. The rearrangement links TRBV7-9 to TRBJ1-6; TRBD1 matches at 8 bases. The CDR3 spans 15 residues. With V trimmed by 7 bases and J by 0 bases, 2 bases remained unmatched. Germline V gene lookup returns CDR1 SEHNR and CDR2 FQNEAQ (reference sequence). The CDR3 region has the DNA TGTGCCAGCAACACAGGGGGCTCCTATAATTCACCCCTCCACTTT. It codes for CASNTGGSYNSPLHF.

The V and J genes are TRBV9 and TRBJ2-6; D not certain. The germline CDR1 and CDR2 sequences are SGDLS and YYNGEE. Between the trimmed V and J ends, which lost 0 bases and 0 bases, there was a span of 4 bases. This CDR3 is built from 15 residues. DNA for the CDR3: TGTGCCAGCAGCGTAGTCCCCTCTGGGGCCAACGTCCTGACTTTC. Protein sequence: CASSVVPSGANVLTF.

The J gene is TRBJ2-3, the V gene TRBV5-1, with a weak D call TRBD2 (6 bases). CDR3 length: 14 amino acids. V shed 4 bases and J shed 8 bases, with 17 bases lying between them. Per germline, CDR1 SGHRS and CDR2 YFSETQ. CDR3 coding DNA: TGCGCCAGCAGCCGGGACTCCTGGGGCGGTACGCAGTATTTT. This gives the protein CASSRDSWGGTQYF.

This rearrangement joins TRBV30 to TRBJ2-6; a possible D gene is TRBD1 (6 bases). CDR3 length: 18 residues. Germline V gene sequence: CDR1 GTSNPN, CDR2 SVGIG (reference sequence). V shed 0 bases and J shed 2 bases, with 17 bases lying between them. DNA of the CDR3: TGTGCCTGGAGTGTACCCAATTCGCAGGGGACTGGGGCCAACGTCCTGACTTTC. This encodes CAWSVPNSQGTGANVLTF.

This clone was seen more than once but under ten times. The CDR3 protein is CASSQSGRSSYEQYF. The CDR3 nucleotides read TGCGCCAGCAGCCAAAGCGGACGAAGCTCCTACGAGCAGTACTTC. V is TRBV4-1 and J is TRBJ2-7; TRBD2 might be the D (5 bases). Germline V lookup: CDR1 MGHRA, CDR2 YSYEKL. Trimming removed 2 bases from V and 0 bases from J, with 11 bases in between. The CDR3 extends over 15 amino acids.

By sample fraction, this clone is medium-sized. V and J are TRBV7-8 and TRBJ1-5; D perhaps matches TRBD1 (5 bases). CDR1 is SGHVS and CDR2 is FQNEAQ in the germline V gene. V lost 4 bases and J 5 bases, leaving 12 bases between the germline ends. This CDR3 spans 14 amino acids. In nucleotides, the CDR3 is TGTGCCAGCAGCTCCGGGACGACGGATCAGCCCCAGCATTTT. Translation gives CASSSGTTDQPQHF.

This rearrangement joins TRBV11-3 to TRBJ2-1; 7 positions agree with TRBD2. The CDR3 has 15 residues. After removal of 5 bases from V and 7 bases from J, the junction contained 11 bases not matched to a gene. Germline loops: CDR1 SGHNT, CDR2 YENEEA. This CDR3 is CASSPGTTFRNEQFF. The CDR3 DNA sequence: TGTGCCAGCAGCCCCGGGACTACTTTTAGGAATGAGCAGTTCTTC.

This clone turned up a few times. The V call is TRBV2, the J call TRBJ2-5, with D possibly being TRBD1 (6 bases). The length of the CDR3 is 15 residues. Trimming took off 6 bases at V and 3 bases at J, with 17 bases between the two ends. Germline lookup yields CDR1 SNHLY and CDR2 FYNNEI. The CDR3 DNA sequence: TGTGCCAGCAGAACCAGGACAGCCCGGGAAGAGACCCAGTACTTC. This translates into CASRTRTAREETQYF.